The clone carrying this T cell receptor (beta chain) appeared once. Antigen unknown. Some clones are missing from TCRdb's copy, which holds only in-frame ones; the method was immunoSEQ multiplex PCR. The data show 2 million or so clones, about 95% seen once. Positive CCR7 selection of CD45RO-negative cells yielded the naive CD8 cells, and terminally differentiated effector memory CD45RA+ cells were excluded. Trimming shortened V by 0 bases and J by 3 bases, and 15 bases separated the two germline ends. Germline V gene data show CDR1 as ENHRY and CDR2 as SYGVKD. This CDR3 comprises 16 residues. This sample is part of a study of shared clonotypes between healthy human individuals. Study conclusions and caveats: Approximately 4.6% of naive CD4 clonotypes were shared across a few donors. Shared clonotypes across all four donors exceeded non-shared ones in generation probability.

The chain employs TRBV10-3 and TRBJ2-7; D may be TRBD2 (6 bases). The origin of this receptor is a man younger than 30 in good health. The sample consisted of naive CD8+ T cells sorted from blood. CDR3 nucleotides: TGTGCCATCAGTGAGTCTCCGTGGAGGGGCGACTACGAGCAGTACTTC. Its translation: CAISESPWRGDYEQYF.